This TCR beta chain was captured by sequencing in a study of control samples from healthy donors and cancer patients. This table comes from immunoSEQ multiplex PCR, and its TCRdb copy is limited to in-frame clones, with some not included. The sample has fewer than 250,000 clones, around 90% seen once. This clone was detected once. The CDR3 length is 16 residues. In germline, CDR1 is LNHDA, CDR2 SQIVND (reference sequence). The ends lost 4 bases at V and 5 bases at J; junction bases unmatched: 11. Sequencing was performed on blood. This TCR derives from a man aged 25 to 40 in good health. V is TRBV19 and J is TRBJ2-3; 8 bases map to TRBD2. This chain's CDR3 is CASSTGASGGIDTQYF. The CDR3 bases are TGTGCCAGTAGTACCGGGGCTTCGGGGGGGATAGATACGCAGTATTTT.